The 23 T cell receptor beta chains below were found in one sample sequenced in a study of blood T cell repertoires in COVID-19. Clones were sequenced by immunoSEQ multiplex PCR, and TCRdb holds only the in-frame ones, with some missing. This repertoire shows about 320,000 clones, 88% found once; its top ten account for around 5%. The source material was PBMCs or T cells enriched from blood (not recorded which). These receptors all come from a man aged 25 to 40 who had recovered from COVID-19.

The chain couples TRBV10-2 to TRBJ2-5, with 10 bases matching TRBD1. The CDR3 has 15 residues. V gave up 6 bases and J gave up 5 bases; unmatched junction bases: 9. Germline V gene data show CDR1 as WSHSY and CDR2 as SAAADI. CDR3 nucleotide sequence: TGCGCCAGCAGGGCTGACAGGGGGCCTTGGGAGACCCAGTACTTC. It specifies CASRADRGPWETQYF.

This clone has just a few counts. This sequence joins TRBV6-5 and TRBJ1-2; tentative D call: TRBD1 (5 bases). Germline CDR1 MNHEY, CDR2 SVGAGI. The CDR3 extends over 14 amino acids. The CDR3 bases are TGTGCTAGCCTGAGGGGAGGCCAACTAGGTGGCTACACCTTC. This encodes CASLRGGQLGGYTF.

A single count supports this clone. The chain recombines TRBV7-2 with TRBJ1-2; 8 bases are a match to TRBD1. CDR3 length: 15 amino acids. V trimming: 4 bases; J trimming: 4 bases; junction bases outside the gene matches: 8. Germline V gene data show CDR1 as SGHTA and CDR2 as FQGNSA. This chain's CDR3 is CASSWTGIGGYGYTF. CDR3 bases: TGTGCCAGCAGCTGGACAGGGATTGGCGGCTATGGCTACACCTTC.

The CDR3 loop reads CASSQFGGQPQHF. The CDR3 DNA sequence: TGTGCCAGCAGTCAATTCGGGGGTCAGCCCCAGCATTTT. V is TRBV7-2 and J is TRBJ1-5; tentatively, D is TRBD1 (5 bases). The CDR3 is 13 amino acids. Per the germline V gene, CDR1 is SGHTA and CDR2 is FQGNSA. The V end was cut by 6 bases, the J end by 6 bases, with 12 bases between.

The rearrangement uses TRBV20-1 and TRBJ2-7; TRBD1 is a possible D gene (5 bases). This CDR3 contains 11 residues. Trimming took 5 bases from V and 1 from J, leaving 6 bases between them. The V gene's germline CDR1 is DFQATT and CDR2 SNEGSKA (reference sequence). The CDR3 loop is CSASGSYEQYF. DNA for the CDR3: TGCAGTGCTTCAGGGTCCTACGAGCAGTACTTC.

V is TRBV5-1 and J is TRBJ2-7; D is undetermined. V was clipped by 1 base and J by 2 bases, with 13 bases between them. Germline CDR1 SGHRS, CDR2 YFSETQ. The CDR3 runs to 15 residues. The CDR3 loop is CASSLLATKAYEQYF. The CDR3 coding sequence is TGCGCCAGCAGCTTGCTGGCAACAAAAGCCTACGAGCAGTACTTC. The full variable domain, in which reference TRBV5-1 and TRBJ2-7 provide the parts outside the CDR3, is KAGVTQTPRYLIKTRGQQVTLSCSPISGHRSVSWYQQTPGQGLQFLFEYFSETQRNKGNFPGRFSGRQFSNSRSEMNVSTLELGDSALYLCASSLLATKAYEQYFGPGTRLTVT.

The rearrangement uses TRBV4-1 and TRBJ1-2, with a possible D match to TRBD1 (5 bases). CDR1 and CDR2 (germline): MGHRA, YSYEKL. The CDR3 is made up of 16 amino acids. V was trimmed by 0 bases and J by 0 bases, leaving 11 bases between them. The CDR3 region has the DNA TGCGCCAGCAGCCAAGATGGGGCAGGGCCTAACTATGGCTACACCTTC. It specifies CASSQDGAGPNYGYTF.

This chain links TRBV19 with TRBJ1-5, with TRBD1 as a possible D gene (5 bases). This CDR3 has 16 amino acids. Germline loops: CDR1 LNHDA, CDR2 SQIVND (reference sequence). Trimming left V 7 bases short and J 0 bases short, with 16 bases between. The CDR3 spells CASTLGTGYSNQPQHF. CDR3 coding DNA: TGTGCCAGTACCTTGGGGACTGGTTATAGCAATCAGCCCCAGCATTTT.

This chain uses TRBV4-2 with TRBJ2-7, with TRBD1 matching 7 bases. The CDR3 is 16 residues long. In germline, CDR1 is LGHNA, CDR2 YNFKEQ. V gave up 0 bases and J gave up 2 bases; unmatched junction bases: 7. Here the CDR3 reads CASSQDVGQDAYEQYF. CDR3 nucleotide sequence: TGTGCCAGCAGCCAAGATGTCGGACAGGACGCCTACGAGCAGTACTTC.

There are a few counts of this clone. This sequence joins TRBV6-6 and TRBJ1-6, with D uncertain. The length of the CDR3 is 15 residues. Germline-derived CDR1 and CDR2 are MNHNY and SVGAGI (reference sequence). Trimming shortened V by 0 bases and J by 9 bases, and 12 bases separated the two germline ends. The CDR3 DNA reads as TGTGCCAGCAGTTACTCCTCGGGATCAGGTTCACCCCTCCACTTT. This gives the protein CASSYSSGSGSPLHF.

V usage is TRBV6-5 and J usage is TRBJ1-1; D is possibly TRBD1 (5 bases). The CDR3 runs 15 residues. Trimming cost V 2 bases and J 0 bases, with 10 bases left between them. The germline V gene encodes CDR1 MNHEY and CDR2 SVGAGI. The CDR3 region has the DNA TGTGCCAGCAGTTACACACAGGCCATGAACACTGAAGCTTTCTTT. Its protein product is CASSYTQAMNTEAFF.

This clone was found once. V is TRBV27 and J is TRBJ1-1; 9 nucleotides line up with TRBD1. J was trimmed by 5 bases and V by 4 bases; bases with no gene match: 8. In germline, CDR1 is MNHEY, CDR2 SMNVEV (reference sequence). This CDR3 is 15 amino acids long. Written as DNA, the CDR3 is TGTGCCAGCAGTTCGCTACAGGGGGCTTGGACTGAAGCTTTCTTT. It specifies CASSSLQGAWTEAFF.

This sequence joins TRBV7-9 and TRBJ1-2, with unresolved D. The length of the CDR3 is 11 residues. CDR1 and CDR2 from the germline V gene are SEHNR and FQNEAQ (reference sequence). Between the trimmed V and J ends, which lost 4 bases and 3 bases, there was a span of 3 bases. The CDR3 spells CASSSDYGYTF. DNA for the CDR3: TGTGCCAGCAGCTCTGACTATGGCTACACCTTC.

The V gene is TRBV27, the J gene TRBJ1-5; 8 positions agree with TRBD1. This CDR3 is built from 15 residues. Trimming at V came to 2 bases and at J to 3 bases, leaving 3 bases not matched to a gene. Germline V lookup: CDR1 MNHEY, CDR2 SMNVEV (reference sequence). CDR3: CASSLGDRPNQPQHF. CDR3 bases: TGTGCCAGCAGTTTAGGGGACAGGCCCAATCAGCCCCAGCATTTT.

This clone was observed once. The rearrangement links TRBV21-1 to TRBJ1-2; TRBD1 is the table's D call, not checked against the DNA. TRBV21-1 is given as a pseudogene. This CDR3 is built from 15 residues. CDR3 DNA: TGTGCCAGCAGCAAAGCCGCAGGGGGCAACTATGGCTACACCTTC. Translating it yields CASSKAAGGNYGYTF.

The chain has TRBV4-2 and TRBJ1-4, with TRBD1 matching over 7 bases. Looked up from germline, CDR1 is LGHNA and CDR2 is YNFKEQ. The CDR3 has 15 amino acids. The V gene end was trimmed by 5 bases and the J gene end by 3 bases; junction bases not matched to a gene: 6. CDR3 DNA: TGTGCCAGCAGCTCGCGACAGGGCGCTAATGAAAAACTGTTTTTT. Protein: CASSSRQGANEKLFF.

The rearrangement links TRBV30 to TRBJ1-4; tentatively, D is TRBD1 (6 bases). The CDR3 extends over 15 amino acids. Germline V gene lookup returns CDR1 GTSNPN and CDR2 SVGIG (reference sequence). The V end was cut by 0 bases, the J end by 8 bases, with 16 bases between. The CDR3 nucleotides are TGTGCCTGGAGTGTACTGGGGGGGCCAGACGAAAAACTGTTTTTT. This sequence encodes CAWSVLGGPDEKLFF.

The chain uses TRBV7-9 and TRBJ1-4; TRBD1 matches at 7 bases. CDR1 and CDR2 from the germline V gene are SEHNR and FQNEAQ (reference sequence). The trim removed 5 bases at V and 5 bases at J, leaving 8 bases unmatched. The CDR3 totals 15 residues. CDR3 nucleotide sequence: TGTGCCAGCAGCCCACGGGACAGTTTGAATGAAAAACTGTTTTTT. Its protein product is CASSPRDSLNEKLFF.

The chain is built from TRBV28 and TRBJ1-2, with D unresolved. The CDR3 is 14 residues long. The germline V gene encodes CDR1 MDHEN and CDR2 SYDVKM. Trimming took off 4 bases at V and 1 base at J, with 10 bases between the two ends. CDR3 DNA sequence: TGTGCCAGCAGTTCCCCGGGTCTTAACTATGGCTACACCTTC. Translated, it gives CASSSPGLNYGYTF.

The V and J genes are TRBV21-1 and TRBJ1-5; no DNA check was done on the table's D call, TRBD1. TRBV21-1 is noted as a pseudogene. The CDR3 is made up of 21 amino acids. CDR3 nucleotides: TGTGCCAGCAGCAAACGAGACAGGGATGTATCACGTCCGGGTAGCAATCAGCCCCAGCATTTT. Its protein is CASSKRDRDVSRPGSNQPQHF.

This chain uses TRBV13 with TRBJ2-4, with D unclear. Germline lookup yields CDR1 PRHDT and CDR2 FYEKMQ (reference sequence). The CDR3 loop spans 13 amino acids. The V end lost 4 bases, the J end lost 9 bases, and 13 bases lay between the germline ends. The CDR3 sequence is CASSSSDLGIQYF. The CDR3 DNA reads TGTGCCAGCAGCTCATCGGATCTAGGCATTCAGTACTTC.

The rearrangement joins TRBV28 to TRBJ1-2; TRBD1 aligns across 8 bases. The CDR3 has 15 amino acids. V lost 7 bases, J lost 5 bases, and 12 bases stayed unmatched. From germline, CDR1 is MDHEN and CDR2 SYDVKM. CDR3 sequence (DNA): TGTGCCAGCAAGGACAGGGAACAACAACGGTATGGCTACACCTTC. Encoded protein: CASKDREQQRYGYTF.

CDR3 nucleotides: TGCAGTGCCAGGGGGCGCGGTGAAGCTTTCTTT. It encodes CSARGRGEAFF. The rearrangement joins TRBV20-1 to TRBJ1-1; TRBD1 aligns across 8 bases. The germline V gene has CDR1 DFQATT and CDR2 SNEGSKA (reference sequence). V was clipped by 6 bases and J by 7 bases; unmatched bases: 4. The CDR3 covers 11 residues.